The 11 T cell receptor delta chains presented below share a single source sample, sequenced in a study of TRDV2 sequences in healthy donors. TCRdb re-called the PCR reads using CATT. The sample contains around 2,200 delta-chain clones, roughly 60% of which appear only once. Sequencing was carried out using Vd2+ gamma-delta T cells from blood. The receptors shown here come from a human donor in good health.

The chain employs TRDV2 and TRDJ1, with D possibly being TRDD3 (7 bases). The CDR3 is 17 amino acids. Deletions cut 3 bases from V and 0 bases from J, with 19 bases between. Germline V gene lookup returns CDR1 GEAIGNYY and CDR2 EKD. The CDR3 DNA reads TGTGCCTGTGACTCCCCTTCCACTGGGGCGTACACCGATAAACTCATCTTT. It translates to CACDSPSTGAYTDKLIF.

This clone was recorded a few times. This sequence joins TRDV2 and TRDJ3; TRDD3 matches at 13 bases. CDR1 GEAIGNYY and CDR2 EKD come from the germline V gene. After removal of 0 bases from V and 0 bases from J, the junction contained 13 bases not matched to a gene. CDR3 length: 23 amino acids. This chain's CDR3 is CACDTVLGDTLPRSSWDTRQMFF. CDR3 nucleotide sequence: TGTGCCTGTGACACCGTACTGGGGGATACGCTCCCCCGTAGCTCCTGGGACACCCGACAGATGTTTTTC.

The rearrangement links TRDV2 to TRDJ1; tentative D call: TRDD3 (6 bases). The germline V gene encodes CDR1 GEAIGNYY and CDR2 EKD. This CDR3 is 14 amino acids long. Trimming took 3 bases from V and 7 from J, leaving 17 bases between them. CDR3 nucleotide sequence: TGTGCCTGTGACCCGCTACTCGGGGGAATTAAACTCATCTTT. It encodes CACDPLLGGIKLIF.

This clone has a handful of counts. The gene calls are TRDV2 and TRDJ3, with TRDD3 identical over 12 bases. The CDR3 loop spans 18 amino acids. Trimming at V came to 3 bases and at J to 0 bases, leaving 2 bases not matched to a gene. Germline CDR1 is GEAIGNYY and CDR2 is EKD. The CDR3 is CACDVLGDTSWDTRQMFF. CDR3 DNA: TGTGCCTGTGACGTACTGGGGGATACCTCCTGGGACACCCGACAGATGTTTTTC.

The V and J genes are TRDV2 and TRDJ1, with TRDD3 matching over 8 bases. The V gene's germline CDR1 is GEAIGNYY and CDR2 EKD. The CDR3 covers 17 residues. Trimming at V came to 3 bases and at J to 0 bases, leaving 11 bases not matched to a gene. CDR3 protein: CACDPLLLLGDTDKLIF. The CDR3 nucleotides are TGTGCCTGTGACCCACTCCTCCTACTGGGGGACACCGATAAACTCATCTTT.

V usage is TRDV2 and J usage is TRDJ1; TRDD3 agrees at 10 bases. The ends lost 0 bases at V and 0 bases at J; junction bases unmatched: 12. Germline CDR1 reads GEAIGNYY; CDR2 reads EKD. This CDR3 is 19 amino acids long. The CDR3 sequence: CACDTVGTGGSSYTDKLIF. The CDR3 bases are TGTGCCTGTGACACCGTAGGAACTGGGGGATCTTCGTACACCGATAAACTCATCTTT.

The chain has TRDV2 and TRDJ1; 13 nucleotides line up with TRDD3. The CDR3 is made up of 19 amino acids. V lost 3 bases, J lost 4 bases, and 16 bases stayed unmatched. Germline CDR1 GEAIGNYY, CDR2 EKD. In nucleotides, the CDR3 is TGTGCCTGTGACCCCGTACTGGGGGATACGCGATACGGTAACGATAAACTCATCTTT. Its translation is CACDPVLGDTRYGNDKLIF.

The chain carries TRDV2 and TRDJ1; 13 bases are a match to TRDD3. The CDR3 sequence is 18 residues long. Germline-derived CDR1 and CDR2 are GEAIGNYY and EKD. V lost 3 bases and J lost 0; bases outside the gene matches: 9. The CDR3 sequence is CACDDVLGDTRDTDKLIF. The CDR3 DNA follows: TGTGCCTGTGACGATGTACTGGGGGATACGCGGGACACCGATAAACTCATCTTT.

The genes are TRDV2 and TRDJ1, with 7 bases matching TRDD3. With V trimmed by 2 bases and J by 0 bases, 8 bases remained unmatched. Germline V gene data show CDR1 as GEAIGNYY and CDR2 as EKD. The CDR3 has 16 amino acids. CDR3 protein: CACDILGRNNTDKLIF. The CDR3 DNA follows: TGTGCCTGTGACATACTGGGGCGTAACAACACCGATAAACTCATCTTT.

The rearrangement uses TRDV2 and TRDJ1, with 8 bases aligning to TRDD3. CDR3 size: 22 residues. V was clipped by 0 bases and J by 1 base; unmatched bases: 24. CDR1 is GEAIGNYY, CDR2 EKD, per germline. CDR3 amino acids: CACDTLVATGDQTGDITDKLIF. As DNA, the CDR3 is TGTGCCTGTGACACCCTCGTAGCAACTGGGGACCAAACGGGGGATATCACCGATAAACTCATCTTT.

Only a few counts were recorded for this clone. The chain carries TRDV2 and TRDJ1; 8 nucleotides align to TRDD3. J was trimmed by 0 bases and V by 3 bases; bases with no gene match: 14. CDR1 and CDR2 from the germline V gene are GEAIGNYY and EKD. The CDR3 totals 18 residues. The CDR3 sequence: CACDPLRTGGTDTDKLIF. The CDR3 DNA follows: TGTGCCTGTGACCCCTTACGTACTGGGGGTACCGACACCGATAAACTCATCTTT.